One sample yielded the 27 T cell receptor beta chains listed below, sequenced in a study of T cells in Graves' hyperthyroidism and ophthalmopathy. From RNA transcripts, TCR beta CDR3 regions were amplified. First-round RT-PCR with HTBI primers amplified the TCR CDR3 region. In TCRdb, the multiplex PCR reads were re-called with MiXCR into one record per CDR3 protein. The sample gives hundreds of thousands of distinct CDR3 sequences, roughly a sixth of which show up once; around 17% is in the top ten. Sequenced: blood. All receptors come from a woman between 50 and 59 years old with Graves' hyperthyroidism that later progressed to Graves' ophthalmopathy.

The chain recombines TRBV7-2 with TRBJ2-2; a weak D match, TRBD2 (5 bases). Germline CDR1 and CDR2: SGHTA and FQGNSA. Deletions cut 0 bases from V and 3 bases from J, with 8 bases between. CDR3 size: 15 residues. In nucleotides, the CDR3 is TGTGCCAGCAGCTTAGCGGGGAGTTACACCGGGGAGCTGTTTTTT. Protein sequence: CASSLAGSYTGELFF.

This clonotype was counted only a few times. The V and J genes are TRBV6-1 and TRBJ1-2; the match to TRBD1 covers 7 bases. The V segment lost 10 bases and the J segment 6 bases; nucleotides outside the gene matches: 20. This CDR3 has 16 residues. Germline CDR1 is MNHNS and CDR2 is SASEGT. The CDR3 protein is CATLRAGGEWLDGYTF. In DNA, the CDR3 is TGTGCCACCCTCCGGGCAGGGGGTGAGTGGCTCGATGGCTACACCTTC.

This CDR3 reads CASGLRPGTSGGDTQYF. The CDR3 DNA reads as TGTGCTAGTGGTTTGAGACCCGGGACTAGCGGGGGGGATACGCAGTATTTT. V usage is TRBV12-5 and J usage is TRBJ2-3; 15 bases map to TRBD2. V lost 2 bases, J lost 6 bases, and 6 bases stayed unmatched. Germline-derived CDR1 and CDR2 are LGHNT and FRNRAP. The CDR3 consists of 17 residues.

Only a few counts were recorded for this clonotype. The germline gene is not matched at one end of the junction; a read error may be the cause. The rearrangement links TRBV7-7 to TRBJ1-1; D might be TRBD1 (6 bases). Germline CDR1 SSHAT, CDR2 FNYEAQ (reference sequence). The CDR3 totals 17 residues. This chain's CDR3 is CASSQLLGGDMNTEAFF. Written as DNA, the CDR3 is TGTGCTAGCAGCCAACTTCTGGGCGGGGACATGAACACTGAAGCTTTCTTT. Full variable domain (outside the CDR3, taken from reference TRBV7-7 and TRBJ1-1): GAGVSQSPRYKVTKRGQDVTLRCDPISSHATLYWYQQALGQGPEFLTYFNYEAQPDKSGLPSDRFSAERPEGSISTLTIQRTEQRDSAMYRCASSQLLGGDMNTEAFFGQGTRLTVV.

This clonotype was observed a few times. This chain links TRBV11-2 with TRBJ2-3; no reliable D call. Germline assignment: CDR1 SGHAT and CDR2 FQNNGV. The CDR3 runs to 14 residues. V lost 4 bases, J lost 6 bases, and 14 bases lay in between. CDR3 sequence (DNA): TGTGCCAGCAGCTCCCCGTCTCGGATGGATACGCAGTATTTT. This codes for CASSSPSRMDTQYF. Looking up the rest from reference TRBV11-2 and TRBJ2-3 gives the full variable domain: EAGVAQSPRYKIIEKRQSVAFWCNPISGHATLYWYQQILGQGPKLLIQFQNNGVVDDSQLPKDRFSAERLKGVDSTLKIQPAKLEDSAVYLCASSSPSRMDTQYFGPGTRLTVL.

The chain combines TRBV10-3 with TRBJ1-1; D gene uncertain. V gave up 3 bases and J gave up 4 bases, with 9 bases separating them. The CDR3 consists of 13 residues. CDR1 and CDR2 from the germline V gene are ENHRY and SYGVKD. CDR3 amino acids: CAISESRSTEAFF. Here the CDR3 DNA reads TGTGCCATCAGTGAATCCAGATCCACTGAAGCTTTCTTT.

The rearrangement links TRBV11-3 to TRBJ1-3; possibly TRBD1 for D (5 bases). The CDR3 runs 19 residues. Trimming left V 4 bases short and J 0 bases short, with 22 bases between. CDR1 and CDR2 from the germline V gene are SGHNT and YENEEA. CDR3 nucleotides: TGTGCCAGCAGCTCCCGGGACCACGGGAGGTTTGGCTCTGGAAACACCATATATTTT. Residues: CASSSRDHGRFGSGNTIYF.

The DNA for the CDR3 is TGTGCCAGCAGCCCCGAAAGCATGAACACTGAAGCTTTCTTT. Its translation is CASSPESMNTEAFF. This chain joins TRBV7-9 and TRBJ1-1, with unresolved D. V lost 5 bases, J lost 0 bases, and 10 bases lay in between. The CDR3 is 14 residues long. Germline V gene data show CDR1 as SEHNR and CDR2 as FQNEAQ (reference sequence).

The sample holds a few counts of this clonotype. The J gene is TRBJ1-2, the V gene TRBV3-1, with 8 positions matching TRBD1. With 0 bases clipped from V and 4 bases from J, the junction kept 10 bases outside the gene matches. The CDR3 sequence is 17 residues long. Germline V CDR1 and CDR2: LGHDT, YNNKEL (reference sequence). CDR3 loop: CASSQDPDRAASYGYTF. The CDR3 DNA follows: TGTGCCAGCAGCCAAGACCCGGACAGGGCAGCTAGCTATGGCTACACCTTC.

This clonotype was seen only a few times. The chain joins TRBV7-9 to TRBJ2-2, with D tentatively TRBD1 or TRBD2 (5 bases each). Trimming took 6 bases from V and 2 from J, leaving 16 bases between them. The germline V gene has CDR1 SEHNR and CDR2 FQNEAQ (reference sequence). This CDR3 has 16 residues. The CDR3 sequence: CASRGDGQTNTGELFF. The CDR3 coding sequence is TGTGCCAGCAGAGGGGACGGCCAAACTAACACCGGGGAGCTGTTTTTT. The full variable domain, completed using reference TRBV7-9 and TRBJ2-2, is DTGVSQNPRHKITKRGQNVTFRCDPISEHNRLYWYRQTLGQGPEFLTYFQNEAQLEKSRLLSDRFSAERPKGSFSTLEIQRTEQGDSAMYLCASRGDGQTNTGELFFGEGSRLTVL.

The CDR3 nucleotides are TGTGCCAGTAGGATGACAGGGGGCGGTGGAAACACCATATATTTT. It codes for CASRMTGGGGNTIYF. The chain uses TRBV19 and TRBJ1-3, with TRBD1 identical over 10 bases. V was pared by 6 bases and J by 3 bases, with 5 bases of the junction left unmatched. Germline V gene data show CDR1 as LNHDA and CDR2 as SQIVND (reference sequence). The CDR3 has 15 amino acids.

This clonotype was seen more than once but under ten times. The chain is built from TRBV5-6 and TRBJ2-2; 8 positions match TRBD2. This CDR3 has 16 amino acids. V gave up 4 bases and J gave up 6 bases; unmatched junction bases: 11. CDR1 SGHDT and CDR2 YYEEEE come from the germline V gene. CDR3 in DNA: TGTGCCAGCAGCCTAGGACTAGCTTACCTTCCCGGGGAGCTGTTTTTT. This sequence encodes CASSLGLAYLPGELFF.

The CDR3 sequence is CSARGAGGEAQPQHF. As DNA, the CDR3 is TGCAGTGCTAGAGGGGCGGGGGGCGAGGCTCAGCCCCAGCATTTT. The chain employs TRBV20-1 and TRBJ1-5; a weak D match, TRBD1 (6 bases). The V gene lost 1 base and the J gene lost 6 bases, with 16 bases spanning the gap. This CDR3 is built from 15 residues. From germline, CDR1 is DFQATT and CDR2 SNEGSKA (reference sequence).

This clonotype was counted at least ten times. V gene TRBV12-3 or TRBV12-4 combines with J gene TRBJ1-5; D gene ambiguous. V dropped 8 bases and J dropped 4 bases, with 12 bases sitting between them. The CDR3 consists of 13 residues. The CDR3 sequence: CASQGRINQPQHF. CDR3 coding DNA: TGTGCCAGCCAAGGACGAATTAATCAGCCCCAGCATTTT.

This clonotype was detected ten times or more. The chain has TRBV7-9 and TRBJ2-3; D unresolved. Trimming took 1 base from V and 2 from J, leaving 7 bases between them. Germline values: CDR1 SEHNR, CDR2 FQNEAQ (reference sequence). This CDR3 region has 14 residues. CDR3 sequence: CASSLVRDTDTQYF. The CDR3, as DNA: TGTGCCAGCAGCTTAGTTAGAGACACAGATACGCAGTATTTT.

This sequence joins TRBV15 and TRBJ1-5; D unclear. Deletions cut 5 bases from V and 4 bases from J, with 12 bases between. The germline V gene has CDR1 LNHNV and CDR2 YYDKDF (reference sequence). The CDR3 sequence is 14 residues long. The CDR3 region has the DNA TGTGCCACCAGCCTTAGGGCGGGAAATCAGCCCCAGCATTTT. Translated, it gives CATSLRAGNQPQHF.

This clonotype showed up many times. This chain links TRBV7-8 with TRBJ1-4; maybe TRBD1 (6 bases). Trimming took off 3 bases at V and 8 bases at J, with 13 bases between the two ends. CDR3 size: 14 residues. The germline CDR1 and CDR2 sequences are SGHVS and FQNEAQ. The CDR3 spells CASSFLDRGEKLFF. The CDR3 DNA is TGTGCCAGCAGCTTCTTGGACAGAGGGGAAAAACTGTTTTTT.

This rearrangement joins TRBV5-8 to TRBJ2-1; D unclear. The V gene's germline CDR1 is SGHTS and CDR2 YDEGEE. V lost 2 bases and J lost 0, with 9 bases in between. The CDR3 contains 15 residues. DNA of the CDR3: TGTGCCAGCAGCTTTCACACCTACTCCTACAATGAGCAGTTCTTC. This encodes CASSFHTYSYNEQFF.

This clonotype was seen a few times. The chain recombines TRBV20-1 with TRBJ1-1; 7 bases are shared with TRBD1. The CDR3 covers 14 residues. V gave up 6 bases and J gave up 3 bases; unmatched junction bases: 10. The germline V gene has CDR1 DFQATT and CDR2 SNEGSKA (reference sequence). CDR3 sequence: CSARTGRIYTEAFF. The DNA of the CDR3 is TGCAGTGCGAGGACAGGTCGCATTTACACTGAAGCTTTCTTT.

This clonotype was counted ten times or more. V gene TRBV7-2 combines with J gene TRBJ2-1; a possible D gene is TRBD1 (6 bases). V gave up 6 bases and J gave up 2 bases, with 11 bases separating them. Germline-derived CDR1 and CDR2 are SGHTA and FQGNSA. The CDR3 runs to 14 residues. CDR3: CASRFGQTYNEQFF. The DNA for the CDR3 is TGTGCCAGCAGATTTGGACAGACCTACAATGAGCAGTTCTTC.

This rearrangement joins TRBV20-1 to TRBJ2-5; D gene ambiguous. The length of the CDR3 is 11 residues. V was shortened by 6 bases and J by 5 bases, with 10 bases between the two germline ends. In germline, CDR1 is DFQATT, CDR2 SNEGSKA (reference sequence). The CDR3 DNA reads as TGCAGTGCCAAAAAGTGGGAGACCCAGTACTTC. As protein: CSAKKWETQYF.

This clonotype has a handful of counts. This chain uses TRBV7-8 with TRBJ2-3, with no clear D. This CDR3 has 14 amino acids. The V and J ends lost 3 bases and 2 bases respectively, with 9 bases between them. CDR1 and CDR2 (germline): SGHVS, FQNEAQ. The CDR3 here is CASSFRRDTDTQYF. CDR3 DNA: TGTGCCAGCAGCTTCCGTAGGGACACAGATACGCAGTATTTT. Filled out from reference TRBV7-8 and TRBJ2-3, the complete variable domain reads GAGVSQSPRYKVAKRGQDVALRCDPISGHVSLFWYQQALGQGPEFLTYFQNEAQLDKSGLPSDRFFAERPEGSVSTLKIQRTQQEDSAVYLCASSFRRDTDTQYFGPGTRLTVL.

This clonotype was observed at least ten times. The CDR3 region is CASRTTGGHTYEQYF. DNA for the CDR3: TGTGCCAGCAGGACTACAGGCGGACATACCTACGAGCAGTACTTC. The J gene is TRBJ2-7, the V gene TRBV5-4; D could derive from TRBD1 or TRBD2 (5 bases each). The CDR3 contains 15 residues. Germline V gene sequence: CDR1 SGHNT, CDR2 YYREEE (reference sequence). V lost 5 bases and J 2 bases, leaving 17 bases between the germline ends.

In this sample, this clonotype turned up many times. V is TRBV12-3 or TRBV12-4 and J is TRBJ2-2; 9 bases are a match to TRBD1. This CDR3 spans 18 amino acids. Trimming removed 5 bases from V and 1 base from J; junction bases left unmatched: 11. The CDR3: CASSTRDRALMNTGELFF. DNA for the CDR3: TGTGCCAGCAGTACACGGGACAGGGCTTTAATGAACACCGGGGAGCTGTTTTTT.

The sample holds one count of this clonotype. The CDR3, as DNA: TGTGCCAGCAGCGTAGGACCCAGTAAAGAGACCCAGTACTTC. It translates to CASSVGPSKETQYF. The chain is built from TRBV9 and TRBJ2-5; D ambiguous. There are 14 residues in the CDR3. V lost 0 bases to trimming and J lost 3 bases, with 9 bases between them. Germline loops: CDR1 SGDLS, CDR2 YYNGEE.

This clonotype was observed a handful of times. The J gene is TRBJ2-3, the V gene TRBV4-1; 8 bases are a match to TRBD2. The germline CDR1 and CDR2 sequences are MGHRA and YSYEKL. The CDR3 covers 17 residues. Trimming took 0 bases from V and 2 from J; bases not matched to a gene: 7. CDR3 region: CASSQDGRGELTDTQYF. CDR3 bases: TGCGCCAGCAGCCAAGATGGGCGGGGGGAGCTCACAGATACGCAGTATTTT.

In this sample, this clonotype turned up a few times. The chain links TRBV6-5 to TRBJ1-1; the match to TRBD1 covers 7 bases. Germline V gene sequence: CDR1 MNHEY, CDR2 SVGAGI. The ends lost 2 bases at V and 6 bases at J; junction bases unmatched: 9. CDR3 length: 15 residues. CDR3 DNA: TGTGCCAGCAGTTACAGTGGTAAGGGGGCTGCTGAAGCTTTCTTT. Translated: CASSYSGKGAAEAFF.